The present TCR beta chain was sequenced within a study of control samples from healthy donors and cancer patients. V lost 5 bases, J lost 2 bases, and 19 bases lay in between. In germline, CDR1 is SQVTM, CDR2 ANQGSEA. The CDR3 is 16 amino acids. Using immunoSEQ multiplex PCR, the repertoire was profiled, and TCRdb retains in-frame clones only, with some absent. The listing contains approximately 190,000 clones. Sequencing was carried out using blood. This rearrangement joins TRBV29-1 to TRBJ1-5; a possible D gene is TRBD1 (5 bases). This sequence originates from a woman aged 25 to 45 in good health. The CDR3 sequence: CSVSVPGAAGNQPQHF. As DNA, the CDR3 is TGCAGCGTTTCGGTCCCCGGGGCAGCGGGCAATCAGCCCCAGCATTTT.